This T cell receptor (beta chain) was identified in a study of blood T cell repertoires in COVID-19. On the study more broadly: Samples representing acute and convalescent COVID-19 were sourced from the United States, Italy and Spain.

This CDR3 spans 13 amino acids. The ends were cut back, 7 bases at V and 7 bases at J, with 14 bases in the middle. Germline V lookup: CDR1 MGHDK, CDR2 SYGVNS. Clones were read by immunoSEQ multiplex PCR, and TCRdb kept only the in-frame ones, dropping some. The table lists roughly 120,000 clones, less than 75% of them singletons. This receptor was taken from a human donor with acute or convalescent COVID-19. The donor label of this sample is uncertain. Sequencing was performed on peripheral blood. This chain uses TRBV25-1 with TRBJ2-1; D may be TRBD2 (7 bases). CDR3 in amino acids: CASTRGGENEQFF. CDR3 DNA: TGTGCCAGCACAAGGGGGGGGGAGAATGAGCAGTTCTTC.